These T cell receptor beta chains were read from a single sample in a study of T cells in narcolepsy. Some clones are missing from TCRdb's copy, which holds only in-frame ones; the method was immunoSEQ multiplex PCR. This sample carries approximately 30,000 clones, 75% to 85% of them seen once, and the ten largest clones take approximately 1%. The sample was CD45RA- memory CD4+ T cells from PBMCs. The receptors here all came from a human donor with narcolepsy. CDR3s include the opening cysteine and the closing phenylalanine or tryptophan. A D gene is named only where the DNA matches it firmly. Size is stated for part of the rows, as once, few or many counts, or as a class when the clone is expanded.

d_call	j_call	clone_size	v_call	cdr3_nt	cdr3_aa
TRBD2	TRBJ2-5	NA	TRBV5-1	TGCGCCAGCAGCGCGGGACTAGCGGGTGGGGCCCAGTACTTC	CASSAGLAGGAQYF
NA	TRBJ2-7	few	TRBV11-2	TGTGCCAGCAGCTTGGCCTCGTACGAGCAGTACTTC	CASSLASYEQYF
NA	TRBJ2-5	NA	TRBV28	TGTGCCAGCAGTTCCCCCCGGACAGCCCTGGAGACCCAGTACTTC	CASSSPRTALETQYF
NA	TRBJ2-5	NA	TRBV6-6	TGTGCCAGCAGTAGAGAGACCCAGTACTTC	CASSRETQYF
NA	TRBJ1-1	NA	TRBV5-4	TGTGCCAGCAGCTTGGAAGTGAACACTGAAGCTTTCTTT	CASSLEVNTEAFF
NA	TRBJ2-7	NA	TRBV28	TGTGCCAGCAGTTTACATGCACAGTACTACGAGCAGTACTTC	CASSLHAQYYEQYF
NA	TRBJ1-6	few	TRBV28	TGTGCCAGCTCAATGGGGCCCTATAATTCACCCCTCCACTTT	CASSMGPYNSPLHF
NA	TRBJ2-7	NA	TRBV5-1	TGCGCCAGCAGCTTGGGCGGGAAGGGTTCCTACGAGCAGTACTTC	CASSLGGKGSYEQYF
NA	TRBJ1-3	NA	TRBV19	TGTGCCAGTAGTATCGGAGGCTCCGGCGGCGGAAACACCATATATTTT	CASSIGGSGGGNTIYF
NA	TRBJ2-7	few	TRBV28	TGTGCCAGCAGGGCAGGGACCTACGAGCAGTACTTC	CASRAGTYEQYF
NA	TRBJ2-1	NA	TRBV9	TGTGCCAGCAGCACCAGACGAGGTAACAATGAGCAGTTCTTC	CASSTRRGNNEQFF
TRBD1	TRBJ1-3	NA	TRBV4-1	TGCGCCAGCAGCCAAGAGGGACAGGGCCTGGGAAACACCATATATTTT	CASSQEGQGLGNTIYF
NA	TRBJ2-5	NA	TRBV19	TGTGCCAGTAGTATTGCAGGAATGAGCGAGACCCAGTACTTC	CASSIAGMSETQYF
NA	TRBJ2-2	few	TRBV18	TGTGCCAGCTCACCGCTACCCGGGGAGCTGTTTTTT	CASSPLPGELFF
TRBD1	TRBJ2-2	NA	TRBV19	TGTGCCAGTAGTCCCGGGACAGGGTGGGTGGCAGCGAACACCGGGGAGCTGTTTTTT	CASSPGTGWVAANTGELFF
TRBD1	TRBJ1-2	once	TRBV9	TGTGCCAGCAGCGAGGGGGCAGCGTCCTATGGCTACACCTTC	CASSEGAASYGYTF
NA	TRBJ2-1	NA	TRBV9	TGTGCCAGCAGCGTACTAGGGAATGAGCAGTTCTTC	CASSVLGNEQFF
NA	TRBJ2-5	NA	TRBV7-2	TGTGCCAGCAGCTCTACAGGAGGCCAGTACTTC	CASSSTGGQYF
NA	TRBJ1-5	NA	TRBV19	TGTGCCAGTAGTATAGTGTTCGGGGATCAGCCCCAGCATTTT	CASSIVFGDQPQHF
NA	TRBJ2-7	NA	TRBV19	TGTGCCAGTAGTATAGATGACAGTAGGCCCAACGAGCAGTACTTC	CASSIDDSRPNEQYF
TRBD1	TRBJ1-5	NA	TRBV6-1	TGTGCCAGCAGTGAAGGTTACAGGGGCTCGTATCAGCCCCAGCATTTT	CASSEGYRGSYQPQHF
NA	TRBJ1-5	NA	TRBV27	TGTGCCAGCAGTTTATTTCGTGGGGGTAATCAGCCCCAGCATTTT	CASSLFRGGNQPQHF
TRBD1	TRBJ1-2	NA	TRBV6-5	TGTGCCAGCAGTTACTCGACAGGGTATGGCTACACCTTC	CASSYSTGYGYTF
NA	TRBJ1-1	NA	TRBV7-6	TGTGCCAGCAGCTTAGACAGGGTGGGAACTGAAGCTTTCTTT	CASSLDRVGTEAFF
TRBD1	TRBJ2-6	once	TRBV28	TGTGCCAGCAGTTCAGGGGAAACAGGGGGCGCTTGGTTTGGGGCCAACGTCCTGACTTTC	CASSSGETGGAWFGANVLTF
NA	TRBJ1-2	few	TRBV6-6	TGTGCCAGCACTCCGGCCCCCCGGTATGGCTACACCTTC	CASTPAPRYGYTF
NA	TRBJ1-3	NA	TRBV21-1	TGTGCCAGCAGCACCCCGGACAGGGCCCGCTCTGGAAACACCATATATTTT	CASSTPDRARSGNTIYF
NA	TRBJ2-7	NA	TRBV30	TGTGCCTGCCTTTCGAGGGATAGGGGGTACGAGCAGTACTTC	CACLSRDRGYEQYF
NA	TRBJ2-7	NA	TRBV30	TGTGCCTGGAGTGTGGGGGGGCCCTCCTACGAGCAGTACTTC	CAWSVGGPSYEQYF
TRBD1	TRBJ2-2	NA	TRBV18	TGTGCCAGCTCCCCCCTCGGACAGGGGCAGAACACCGGGGAGCTGTTTTTT	CASSPLGQGQNTGELFF
TRBD1	TRBJ1-2	NA	TRBV6-5	TGTGCCAGCAGCCCCGGGACAGGGAGGTATGGCTACACCTTC	CASSPGTGRYGYTF
TRBD1	TRBJ1-6	NA	TRBV6-6	TGTGCCAGCAAGGGACAGCCCTCCTATAATTCACCCCTCCACTTT	CASKGQPSYNSPLHF
TRBD1	TRBJ1-2	NA	TRBV15	TGTGCCACGAGGGACAGGGAGGAATTTAACTATGGCTACACCTTC	CATRDREEFNYGYTF
NA	TRBJ1-2	once	TRBV28	TGTGCCAGCAGTTTAGGCCTGGGCGGGTACTATGGCTACACCTTC	CASSLGLGGYYGYTF
NA	TRBJ2-1	NA	TRBV29-1	TGCAGCGTTGGCCAGATCTCCTACAATGAGCAGTTCTTC	CSVGQISYNEQFF
TRBD2	TRBJ2-2	NA	TRBV6-1	TGTGCCACCCCACGGGGAGGGATCAACACCGGGGAGCTGTTTTTT	CATPRGGINTGELFF
TRBD2	TRBJ2-1	NA	TRBV5-1	TGCGCCAGCAGCTTGGGGGCGGGAGCCTACAATGAGCAGTTCTTC	CASSLGAGAYNEQFF
NA	TRBJ1-2	NA	TRBV5-4	TGTGCCAGCAGCTCTCAAGGGGCGGTGAACCCTTATGGCTACACCTTC	CASSSQGAVNPYGYTF